This TCR beta chain emerged from a study of blood T cell repertoires in COVID-19. Across the study: T cells, B-cell-depleted T cells, or PBMCs provided the cDNA or gDNA that served as material.

Clones were sequenced by immunoSEQ multiplex PCR, and TCRdb holds only the in-frame ones, with some missing. The table has approximately 63,000 clones, roughly 88% seen once; the top ten hold less than 20%. This clone has more than one count but fewer than ten. The CDR3 is 15 amino acids. The sequenced material came from peripheral blood. V is TRBV12-2 and J is TRBJ2-7; the table's D call, TRBD1, was not checked against the DNA. TRBV12-2 is described as a pseudogene. The TCR originated in a woman older than 75 with active COVID-19. DNA for the CDR3: TGTGCAAGTCGCTCCCGGGACAGGTCTACGAGCGAGCAGTACTTC. As protein: CASRSRDRSTSEQYF.